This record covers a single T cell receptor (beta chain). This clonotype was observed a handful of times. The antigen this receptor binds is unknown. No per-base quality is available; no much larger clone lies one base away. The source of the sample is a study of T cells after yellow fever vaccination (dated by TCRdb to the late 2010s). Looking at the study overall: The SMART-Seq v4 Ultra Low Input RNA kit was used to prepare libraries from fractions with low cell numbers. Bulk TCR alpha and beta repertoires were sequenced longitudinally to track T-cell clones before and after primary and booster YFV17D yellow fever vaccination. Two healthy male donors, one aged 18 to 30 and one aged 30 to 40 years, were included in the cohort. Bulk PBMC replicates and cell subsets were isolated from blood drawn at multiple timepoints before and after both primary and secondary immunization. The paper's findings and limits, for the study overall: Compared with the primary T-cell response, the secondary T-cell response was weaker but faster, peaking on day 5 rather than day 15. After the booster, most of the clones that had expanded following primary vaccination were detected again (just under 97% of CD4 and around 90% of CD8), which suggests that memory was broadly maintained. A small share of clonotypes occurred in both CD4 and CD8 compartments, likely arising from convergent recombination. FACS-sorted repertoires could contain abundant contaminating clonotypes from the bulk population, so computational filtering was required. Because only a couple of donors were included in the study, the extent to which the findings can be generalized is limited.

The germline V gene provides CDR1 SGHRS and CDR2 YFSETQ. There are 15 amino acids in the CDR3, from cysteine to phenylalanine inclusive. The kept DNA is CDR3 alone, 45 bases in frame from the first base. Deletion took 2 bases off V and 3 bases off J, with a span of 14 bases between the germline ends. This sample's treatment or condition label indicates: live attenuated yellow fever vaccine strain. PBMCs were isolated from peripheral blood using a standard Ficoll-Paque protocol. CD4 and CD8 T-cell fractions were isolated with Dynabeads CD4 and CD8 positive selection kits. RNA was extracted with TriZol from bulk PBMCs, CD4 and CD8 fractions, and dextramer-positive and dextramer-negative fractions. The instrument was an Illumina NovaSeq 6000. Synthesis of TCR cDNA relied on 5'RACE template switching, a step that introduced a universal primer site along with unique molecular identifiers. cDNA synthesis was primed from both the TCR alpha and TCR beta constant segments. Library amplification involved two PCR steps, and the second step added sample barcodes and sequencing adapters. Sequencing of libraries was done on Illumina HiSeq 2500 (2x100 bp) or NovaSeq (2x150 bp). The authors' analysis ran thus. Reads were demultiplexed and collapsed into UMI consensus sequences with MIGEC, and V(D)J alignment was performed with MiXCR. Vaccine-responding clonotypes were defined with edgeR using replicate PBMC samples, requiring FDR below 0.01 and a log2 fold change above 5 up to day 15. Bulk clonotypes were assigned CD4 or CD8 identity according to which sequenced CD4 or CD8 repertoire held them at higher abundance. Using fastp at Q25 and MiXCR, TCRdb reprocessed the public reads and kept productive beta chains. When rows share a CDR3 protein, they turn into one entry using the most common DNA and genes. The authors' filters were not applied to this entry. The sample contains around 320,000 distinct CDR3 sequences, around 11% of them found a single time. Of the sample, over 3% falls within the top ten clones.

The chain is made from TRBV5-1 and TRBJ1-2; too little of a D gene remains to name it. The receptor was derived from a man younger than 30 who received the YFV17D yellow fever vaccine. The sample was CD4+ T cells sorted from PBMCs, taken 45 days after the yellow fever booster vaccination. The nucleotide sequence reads TGCGCCAGCAGCTTTGGCGAGGGTCTTCACTATGGCTACACCTTC. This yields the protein CASSFGEGLHYGYTF.